Listed below are T cell receptor beta chains from one sample, sequenced in a study of T cell responses to AZD1222 COVID-19 vaccine. Some clones are missing from TCRdb's copy, which holds only in-frame ones; the method was immunoSEQ multiplex PCR. The table includes approximately 260,000 clones, roughly 93% detected once. Sample: peripheral blood, taken on day 0 of AZD1222 vaccination. The receptors were gathered from an adult in good health. The CDR3 runs from the conserved cysteine through the conserved F or W.

j_call cdr3_length v_call cdr3_aa
TRBJ2-1 13 TRBV7-2 CASSPRAPVEQFF
TRBJ1-1 13 TRBV3-1/TRBV3-2 CASRTSGGTEAFF
TRBJ1-2 15 TRBV9 CASSAGTGESGGYTF
TRBJ2-7 13 TRBV7-8 CASSLVASSEQYF
TRBJ2-1 13 TRBV12-5 CASSLAGAGEQFF
TRBJ2-7 16 TRBV13 CASSSRDRGSLYEQYF
TRBJ1-4 14 TRBV3-1/TRBV3-2 CASSQVRGWEKLFF
TRBJ2-1 18 TRBV5-6 CASRQRQGLRDTYNEQFF
TRBJ2-5 13 TRBV18 CASSPLGRETQYF
TRBJ1-6 19 TRBV21-1 CASSKVGSPWSSYNSPLHF
TRBJ1-6 13 TRBV19 CASNWDHTSPLHF
TRBJ1-2 15 TRBV6-5 CASEASGSANYGYTF
TRBJ1-1 13 TRBV12-3/TRBV12-4 CASSLMGTTEAFF
TRBJ1-3 14 TRBV18 CASSHDSSGNTIYF
TRBJ1-1 13 TRBV6-5 CALGEGANTEAFF
TRBJ2-1 13 TRBV3-1/TRBV3-2 CASSQYDNNEQFF
TRBJ2-1 10 TRBV2 CASSEGEQFF
TRBJ1-6 15 TRBV2 CASSGALANNSPLHF
TRBJ1-1 12 TRBV7-9 CASSLRDSEAFF
TRBJ2-1 15 TRBV5-1 CASSASGTHNNEQFF
TRBJ2-7 16 TRBV19 CASSIGPGQGSYEQYF